There are a few counts of the clone carrying this T cell receptor beta chain. Its antigen is not known. The data stem from a study of response to subunit inactivated influenza vaccine. Per the germline V gene, CDR1 is SGHAT and CDR2 is FQDESV (reference sequence). V gave up 7 bases and J gave up 5 bases; unmatched junction bases: 4. The CDR3 extends over 13 amino acids. Findings and caveats of the study: The authors put forward the suggestion that each seasonal influenza vaccination may bring in only a limited number of new T cells.

A single record per CDR3 protein comes from TCRdb applying MiXCR to the RT-PCR reads. The sample yields over 400,000 distinct CDR3 sequences, roughly 13% seen once. The TCR originated in a man aged 50-60 years who received an inactivated influenza vaccine. The specimen was PBMCs from blood, collected around seven weeks after vaccination. The chain couples TRBV11-1 to TRBJ2-2; the match to TRBD1 covers 7 bases. The CDR3 nucleotides are TGTGCCAGCAAGACAGGGCGGACCGGGGAGCTGTTTTTT. Residues: CASKTGRTGELFF. Filled out from reference TRBV11-1 and TRBJ2-2, the complete variable domain reads EAEVAQSPRYKITEKSQAVAFWCDPISGHATLYWYRQILGQGPELLVQFQDESVVDDSQLPKDRFSAERLKGVDSTLKIQPAELGDSAMYLCASKTGRTGELFFGEGSRLTVL.